Presented here are 18 T cell receptor beta chains from one specimen sequenced in a study of breast tumors, draining lymph nodes, adjacent tissues. Samples came from axillary lymph nodes draining the breast cancer. TCRdb independently ran MiXCR on the multiplex PCR reads; one entry per CDR3 protein. The sample lists around 170,000 distinct CDR3 sequences, 30% to 35% seen once, with approximately 4.3% in the top ten. The sequencing sample was made of axillary lymph node tissue. The receptors stem from a female donor with breast cancer. Some clones in this sample may be carry-over from other donors' samples.

This clonotype was seen many times. The V call is TRBV9, the J call TRBJ2-2, with 15 nucleotides matching TRBD2. Germline CDR1 and CDR2: SGDLS and YYNGEE. This CDR3 is 16 amino acids long. J lost 5 bases, V lost 3 bases, and 2 bases had no gene match. DNA for the CDR3: TGTGCCAGCAGCGACGGACTAGCGGGGGGGACCGGGGAGCTGTTTTTT. This encodes CASSDGLAGGTGELFF.

This rearrangement joins TRBV15 to TRBJ2-3; 8 bases align to TRBD1. Germline V gene lookup returns CDR1 LNHNV and CDR2 YYDKDF (reference sequence). This CDR3 region has 15 residues. V was clipped by 3 bases and J by 4 bases; unmatched bases: 6. In DNA form, the CDR3 reads TGTGCCACCAGCAGCTTGGGCAGGGGGCCAGATACGCAGTATTTT. This codes for CATSSLGRGPDTQYF.

At least ten counts were recorded for this clonotype. J is TRBJ2-5 and V is TRBV6-6; D is unresolved. The CDR3 totals 15 residues. CDR1 and CDR2 (germline): MNHNY, SVGAGI (reference sequence). Trimming shortened V by 1 base and J by 4 bases, and 13 bases separated the two germline ends. CDR3 sequence: CASSYLGSKLETQYF. The CDR3 nucleotides are TGTGCCAGCAGTTACTTGGGGTCCAAGTTAGAGACCCAGTACTTC.

The gene calls are TRBV19 and TRBJ1-2, with TRBD1 as a possible D gene (5 bases). The ends were cut back, 7 bases at V and 7 bases at J, with 19 bases in the middle. Looked up from germline, CDR1 is LNHDA and CDR2 is SQIVND (reference sequence). The CDR3 runs 14 residues. The DNA of the CDR3 is TGTGCCAGTATCCCCCGGGGGAGTAGGTTTGGCTACACCTTC. Translated: CASIPRGSRFGYTF.

The chain has TRBV12-3 or TRBV12-4 and TRBJ1-1; D may be TRBD1 (6 bases). V was clipped by 6 bases and J by 11 bases, with 13 bases between them. CDR3 size: 11 residues. The CDR3 nucleotides read TGTGCCAGCAGCTACAGGGCAATGGCTTTCTTT. It translates to CASSYRAMAFF.

This clonotype was seen more than once but under ten times. A read error may explain this, as a much larger clone is one base away. The rearrangement links TRBV20-1 to TRBJ2-1; 14 nucleotides align to TRBD2. The ends lost 7 bases at V and 9 bases at J; junction bases unmatched: 8. Per the germline V gene, CDR1 is DFQATT and CDR2 is SNEGSKA (reference sequence). This CDR3 has 14 amino acids. CDR3 residues: CSGHGTSGSAEQFF. The CDR3 DNA follows: TGCAGTGGACATGGGACTAGCGGGAGCGCTGAGCAGTTCTTC.

This clonotype has more than one count but fewer than ten. The CDR3 DNA reads as TGTGCCAGCAGCATTCCGACAGGGTTGGGAAACACTGAAGCTTTCTTT. Translated, it gives CASSIPTGLGNTEAFF. The genes are TRBV5-6 and TRBJ1-1, with 7 bases matching TRBD1. J lost 2 bases, V lost 4 bases, and 11 bases had no gene match. Germline V gene sequence: CDR1 SGHDT, CDR2 YYEEEE. This CDR3 region has 16 residues.

This clonotype was recorded many times. The chain uses TRBV25-1 and TRBJ1-5; 7 positions agree with TRBD1. This CDR3 comprises 13 residues. J gave up 5 bases and V 6 bases, and 4 bases lay outside the gene matches. Per the germline V gene, CDR1 is MGHDK and CDR2 is SYGVNS. This CDR3 is CASRSGGDQPQHF. DNA for the CDR3: TGTGCCAGCAGATCAGGGGGGGATCAGCCCCAGCATTTT. Looking up the rest from reference TRBV25-1 and TRBJ1-5 gives the full variable domain: EADIYQTPRYLVIGTGKKITLECSQTMGHDKMYWYQQDPGMELHLIHYSYGVNSTEKGDLSSESTVSRIRTEHFPLTLESARPSHTSQYLCASRSGGDQPQHFGDGTRLSIL.

The CDR3 reads CASRWTKDDGYTF. The CDR3 nucleotides are TGTGCCAGCAGATGGACCAAGGACGATGGCTACACCTTC. The J gene is TRBJ1-2, the V gene TRBV6-1; D uncertain. CDR1 MNHNS and CDR2 SASEGT come from the germline V gene. This CDR3 spans 13 amino acids. Between the trimmed V and J ends, which lost 6 bases and 6 bases, there was a span of 14 bases.

This clonotype was counted only a few times. This sequence may be a read error, since a much larger clone differs from it by one base. J is TRBJ2-7 and V is TRBV5-6, with D possibly matching TRBD2 (5 bases). V lost 0 bases, J lost 0 bases, and 13 bases lay in between. The CDR3 has 16 amino acids. Germline V gene sequence: CDR1 SGHDT, CDR2 YYEEEE. The CDR3 nucleotides are TGTGCCAGCAGCTTGGCGGTGGCGGGCAACTCCTACGAGCAGTACTTC. It codes for CASSLAVAGNSYEQYF.

On this clonotype: A much larger clone is a single base away; this may be a read error. The CDR3 does not end in the conserved phenylalanine or tryptophan, so this is likely a read error. This chain joins TRBV20-1 and TRBJ1-5; D possibly corresponds to TRBD1 (6 bases). Trimming removed 6 bases at V and 7 bases at J, with 13 bases between. The germline V gene encodes CDR1 DFQATT and CDR2 SNEGSKA (reference sequence). The CDR3 is 12 amino acids. The CDR3 sequence: CSAAGEEQPQHL. Written as DNA, the CDR3 is TGCAGTGCCGCAGGGGAGGAACAGCCCCAGCATCTT.

As concerns this clonotype: This sequence may be a read error, since a much larger clone differs from it by one base. This sequence joins TRBV6-6 and TRBJ2-7; D remains ambiguous. The CDR3 is 14 residues long. Germline-derived CDR1 and CDR2 are MNHNY and SVGAGI (reference sequence). Trimming took 5 bases from V and 4 from J, leaving 15 bases between them. CDR3 loop: CASSAPGRLYEQYF. DNA of the CDR3: TGTGCCAGCAGTGCACCTGGGCGTCTTTACGAGCAGTACTTC.

This clonotype was observed many times. This chain connects TRBV4-2 to TRBJ2-1, with TRBD2 matching 11 bases. CDR1 is LGHNA and CDR2 is YNFKEQ in the germline V gene. The CDR3 consists of 16 residues. V trimming: 3 bases; J trimming: 3 bases; junction bases outside the gene matches: 4. In DNA, the CDR3 is TGTGCCAGCAGCCATGGGACTAGCGGCGACTACAATGAGCAGTTCTTC. It is translated as CASSHGTSGDYNEQFF.

At least ten counts were recorded for this clonotype. V usage is TRBV29-1 and J usage is TRBJ1-2; D perhaps matches TRBD1 (6 bases). V was pared by 5 bases and J by 7 bases, with 8 bases between. This CDR3 is 10 amino acids long. Germline-derived CDR1 and CDR2 are SQVTM and ANQGSEA. Here the CDR3 reads CSVQDSGYTF. CDR3 nucleotides: TGCAGCGTTCAGGACAGTGGCTACACCTTC.

About this clonotype itself: A read error may produce the germline difference seen at one junction end. The genes are TRBV12-3 or TRBV12-4 and TRBJ2-7; the D gene could be TRBD1 or TRBD2 (5 bases each). This CDR3 has 13 amino acids. CDR3 coding DNA: TGTGCCAGCAGTGACGTCGGGGCCTACGGGCAGTACTTC. Translating gives CASSDVGAYGQYF.

This clonotype was picked up one time. A much larger clone differs from this one at a single base, so this may be a read error. The chain combines TRBV18 with TRBJ2-7; TRBD2 matches 8 bases. This CDR3 is built from 15 residues. V lost 6 bases to trimming and J lost 6 bases; unmatched junction nucleotides: 13. Germline values: CDR1 KGHSH, CDR2 LQKENI. CDR3 in DNA: TGTGCCAGCTCCCCAGGGACCGGGGGGGCCGGCGAGCAGTACTTC. It yields the protein CASSPGTGGAGEQYF.

The rearrangement links TRBV7-9 to TRBJ2-5; D tentatively fits TRBD1 or TRBD2 (5 bases each). Germline V CDR1 and CDR2: SEHNR, FQNEAQ (reference sequence). The CDR3 extends over 17 amino acids. Trimming shortened V by 4 bases and J by 2 bases, and 20 bases separated the two germline ends. CDR3: CASSSLDGTVSQETQYF. CDR3 bases: TGTGCCAGCAGCTCCCTGGACGGGACGGTATCACAAGAGACCCAGTACTTC.

This clonotype was seen repeatedly, ten times or more. The gene calls are TRBV6-2 or TRBV6-3 and TRBJ1-4, with D unclear. V was shortened by 5 bases and J by 3 bases, with 10 bases between the two germline ends. CDR3 length equals 14 residues. Per the germline V gene, CDR1 is MNHEY and CDR2 is SVGEGT. The CDR3 is CASSERLANEKLFF. CDR3 bases: TGTGCCAGCAGTGAGAGACTAGCTAATGAAAAACTGTTTTTT.